This TCR beta chain was sequenced in a study of early T cells in non-severe SARS-CoV-2 infection. Study at large: Unpaired chains resulted from sequencing bulk RNA of unsorted whole blood.

Attachment of unique molecular identifiers to individual cDNA molecules was performed. MiXCR, run by TCRdb on the 5' RACE reads, gives a single entry per CDR3 protein. The repertoire has about 87,000 distinct CDR3 sequences, 14% of them found once; the top ten carry roughly 6%. The junction had 5 bases not matched to a gene; V was cut back by 5 bases and J by 1 base. The CDR3 runs 15 residues. Germline V lookup: CDR1 SGHTA, CDR2 FQGNSA. V gene TRBV7-2 combines with J gene TRBJ2-3; the match to TRBD2 covers 8 bases. The sample was whole blood. This clonotype originated in an adult who was a healthcare worker with PCR-confirmed SARS-CoV-2 infection or an uninfected control (not recorded which). The CDR3 DNA is TGTGCCAGCAGCCCGAGGCGGGGGGGCACAGATACGCAGTATTTT. This gives the protein CASSPRRGGTDTQYF.